This T cell receptor beta chain was documented in a study of T cells in Graves' hyperthyroidism and ophthalmopathy. From RNA transcripts, TCR beta CDR3 regions were amplified. When the TCR CDR3 underwent first-round RT-PCR, the HTBI primer set was used. TCRdb redid the calling of the multiplex PCR reads with MiXCR, one entry per CDR3 protein. Of roughly 96,000 distinct CDR3 sequences listed, over 50% are singletons. The germline V gene encodes CDR1 SGHAT and CDR2 FQNNGV. V lost 5 bases, J lost 9 bases, and 22 bases lay in between. There are 15 residues in the CDR3. Points from the study as a whole: Researchers report that a 13 V-J model separated ophthalmopathy from stable hyperthyroidism. Prediction of ophthalmopathy progression came a median approximately 6.6 months pre-onset.

This clonotype was seen once. Its specificity is not known. Hyperthyroidism had been newly diagnosed in patients aged 18 to 65, and its duration was under 2 months. The V and J genes are TRBV11-2 and TRBJ2-5, with D possibly being TRBD1 (7 bases). The clonotype was recovered from a woman aged 40 to 50 with Graves' hyperthyroidism. The sample was blood. CDR3 protein: CASSPGGGGWRAQYF. Here the CDR3 DNA reads TGTGCCAGCAGCCCAGGGGGAGGTGGCTGGAGGGCCCAGTACTTC.